Listed below are T cell receptor beta chains from one sample, sequenced in a study of cytomegalovirus exposure and HLA in healthy donors. The method was immunoSEQ multiplex PCR; TCRdb's version includes in-frame clones alone and lacks a portion of them. The sample has 220,000 or so clones; around four fifths are singletons. The sequencing input was PBMCs. These receptors originate from a man aged 50 to 60 in good health and CMV-seronegative. CDR3s include the opening cysteine and the closing phenylalanine or tryptophan. Fields, in order: D gene, J gene, V gene, clone size, CDR3 protein, CDR3 DNA. A D gene is named only where the DNA matches it firmly. Size is stated for part of the rows, as once, few or many counts, or as a class when the clone is expanded.

d_gene: NA
j_gene: TRBJ2-7
v_gene: TRBV11-2
abundance: NA
CDR3aa: CASSRNRDASYEQYF
CDR3nt: TGTGCCAGCAGCCGTAACAGGGATGCAAGCTACGAGCAGTACTTC

d_gene: NA
j_gene: TRBJ1-3
v_gene: TRBV29-1
abundance: NA
CDR3aa: CSVGLISGNTIYF
CDR3nt: TGCAGCGTTGGACTGATCTCTGGAAACACCATATATTTT

d_gene: NA
j_gene: TRBJ2-1
v_gene: TRBV11-3
abundance: NA
CDR3aa: CASSPLSGGGNEQFF
CDR3nt: TGTGCCAGCAGCCCCCTTTCAGGTGGTGGCAATGAGCAGTTCTTC

d_gene: NA
j_gene: TRBJ2-7
v_gene: TRBV9
abundance: NA
CDR3aa: CASSVNSGYEQYF
CDR3nt: TGTGCCAGCAGCGTAAACAGCGGGTACGAGCAGTACTTC

d_gene: TRBD1
j_gene: TRBJ2-2
v_gene: TRBV27
abundance: NA
CDR3aa: CASSSGQGKVTGELFF
CDR3nt: TGTGCCAGCAGTTCGGGACAGGGAAAGGTAACCGGGGAGCTGTTTTTT

d_gene: NA
j_gene: TRBJ2-1
v_gene: TRBV7-3
abundance: NA
CDR3aa: CASSLRAGYNEQFF
CDR3nt: TGTGCCAGCAGCTTAAGGGCGGGCTACAATGAGCAGTTCTTC

d_gene: TRBD2
j_gene: TRBJ2-1
v_gene: TRBV14
abundance: NA
CDR3aa: CASSQTLAGGQQFF
CDR3nt: TGTGCCAGCAGCCAAACACTAGCGGGAGGGCAGCAGTTCTTC

d_gene: TRBD1
j_gene: TRBJ2-7
v_gene: TRBV9
abundance: NA
CDR3aa: CASSATPHFDRANEQYF
CDR3nt: TGTGCCAGCAGCGCCACCCCCCATTTTGACAGGGCTAACGAGCAGTACTTC

d_gene: TRBD2
j_gene: TRBJ2-5
v_gene: TRBV5-1
abundance: NA
CDR3aa: CASGTSAQETQYF
CDR3nt: TGCGCCAGCGGGACTAGCGCGCAAGAGACCCAGTACTTC

d_gene: NA
j_gene: TRBJ2-2
v_gene: TRBV9
abundance: NA
CDR3aa: CASSVGRLVETGELFF
CDR3nt: TGTGCCAGCAGCGTAGGCAGGCTGGTCGAAACCGGGGAGCTGTTTTTT

d_gene: NA
j_gene: TRBJ1-5
v_gene: TRBV5-5
abundance: NA
CDR3aa: CASSPTESSQPQHF
CDR3nt: TGTGCCAGCAGCCCAACAGAATCTTCTCAGCCCCAGCATTTT

d_gene: TRBD1
j_gene: TRBJ2-2
v_gene: TRBV9
abundance: NA
CDR3aa: CASSSEVSGGTGELFF
CDR3nt: TGTGCCAGCAGCTCCGAGGTGTCAGGGGGAACCGGGGAGCTGTTTTTT

d_gene: NA
j_gene: TRBJ1-2
v_gene: TRBV27
abundance: NA
CDR3aa: CASSSRGAYGYTF
CDR3nt: TGTGCCAGCAGTTCCAGGGGTGCCTATGGCTACACCTTC

d_gene: NA
j_gene: TRBJ2-1
v_gene: TRBV7-9
abundance: NA
CDR3aa: CASSFRETDHKQFF
CDR3nt: TGTGCCAGCAGCTTCCGGGAGACTGACCATAAGCAGTTCTTC

d_gene: NA
j_gene: TRBJ2-1
v_gene: TRBV4-1
abundance: NA
CDR3aa: CASSQVGGRQRRGNEQFF
CDR3nt: TGCGCCAGCAGCCAAGTGGGCGGGCGGCAAAGGAGGGGTAATGAGCAGTTCTTC

d_gene: TRBD1
j_gene: TRBJ1-4
v_gene: TRBV30
abundance: NA
CDR3aa: CAWSARATGGREKLFF
CDR3nt: TGTGCCTGGAGTGCCCGGGCGACAGGGGGTAGGGAAAAACTGTTTTTT

d_gene: NA
j_gene: TRBJ2-7
v_gene: TRBV28
abundance: once
CDR3aa: CASDTPGYEQYF
CDR3nt: TGTGCCAGCGACACGCCGGGATACGAGCAGTACTTC

d_gene: TRBD1
j_gene: TRBJ1-2
v_gene: TRBV6-1
abundance: NA
CDR3aa: CASSEWDGGQGVNDYTF
CDR3nt: TGTGCCAGCAGTGAATGGGACGGGGGACAGGGGGTAAATGACTACACCTTC

d_gene: TRBD2
j_gene: TRBJ2-5
v_gene: TRBV27
abundance: NA
CDR3aa: CASSFTSGQETQYF
CDR3nt: TGTGCCAGCAGTTTTACTAGCGGGCAAGAGACCCAGTACTTC

d_gene: TRBD2
j_gene: TRBJ2-5
v_gene: TRBV5-1
abundance: NA
CDR3aa: CASSPGGGSQETQYF
CDR3nt: TGCGCCAGCAGCCCTGGGGGGGGGAGCCAAGAGACCCAGTACTTC

d_gene: NA
j_gene: TRBJ1-3
v_gene: TRBV6-5
abundance: once
CDR3aa: CASSYTGSGNTIYF
CDR3nt: TGTGCCAGCAGTTACACCGGCTCTGGAAACACCATATATTTT

d_gene: NA
j_gene: TRBJ1-3
v_gene: TRBV19
abundance: NA
CDR3aa: CASRGNTIYF
CDR3nt: TGTGCCAGTCGGGGAAACACCATATATTTT

d_gene: NA
j_gene: TRBJ1-5
v_gene: TRBV27
abundance: NA
CDR3aa: CASSPATGWNQPQHF
CDR3nt: TGTGCCAGCAGTCCCGCCACGGGTTGGAATCAGCCCCAGCATTTT

d_gene: NA
j_gene: TRBJ2-7
v_gene: TRBV9
abundance: NA
CDR3aa: CASSVTENEQYF
CDR3nt: TGTGCCAGCAGCGTAACAGAAAACGAGCAGTACTTC

d_gene: TRBD2
j_gene: TRBJ2-5
v_gene: TRBV10-1
abundance: NA
CDR3aa: CASSGGKTSGSIAETQYF
CDR3nt: TGCGCCAGCAGTGGAGGGAAGACTAGCGGGAGCATCGCCGAGACCCAGTACTTC

d_gene: NA
j_gene: TRBJ2-7
v_gene: TRBV11-2
abundance: NA
CDR3aa: CASSAAFYEQYF
CDR3nt: TGTGCCAGCAGCGCCGCGTTCTACGAGCAGTACTTC

d_gene: TRBD1
j_gene: TRBJ2-3
v_gene: TRBV5-1
abundance: NA
CDR3aa: CASSWGDRGTDTQYF
CDR3nt: TGCGCCAGCAGCTGGGGGGACAGGGGGACAGATACGCAGTATTTT

d_gene: NA
j_gene: TRBJ2-1
v_gene: TRBV7-9
abundance: NA
CDR3aa: CAYGNAPYNEQFF
CDR3nt: TGTGCCTACGGGAATGCCCCCTACAATGAGCAGTTCTTC

d_gene: NA
j_gene: TRBJ2-7
v_gene: TRBV5-4
abundance: NA
CDR3aa: CASSFGGTYEQYF
CDR3nt: TGTGCCAGCAGCTTCGGAGGGACCTACGAGCAGTACTTC

d_gene: TRBD1
j_gene: TRBJ2-7
v_gene: TRBV5-6
abundance: few
CDR3aa: CASSEGQALSYEQYF
CDR3nt: TGTGCCAGCAGCGAGGGACAGGCCTTATCCTACGAGCAGTACTTC

d_gene: NA
j_gene: TRBJ2-2
v_gene: TRBV5-1
abundance: NA
CDR3aa: CASSPRQGANTGELFF
CDR3nt: TGCGCCAGCAGCCCTAGGCAGGGCGCGAACACCGGGGAGCTGTTTTTT

d_gene: NA
j_gene: TRBJ1-4
v_gene: TRBV5-1
abundance: NA
CDR3aa: CASSLGLNQEKLFF
CDR3nt: TGCGCCAGCAGCCTCGGACTGAATCAGGAAAAACTGTTTTTT

d_gene: TRBD2
j_gene: TRBJ2-2
v_gene: TRBV5-5
abundance: NA
CDR3aa: CASSLPSLAGATGELFF
CDR3nt: TGTGCCAGCAGCCTTCCTTCGCTAGCGGGAGCCACCGGGGAGCTGTTTTTT

d_gene: TRBD1
j_gene: TRBJ2-7
v_gene: TRBV11-2
abundance: NA
CDR3aa: CASSLDRAYEQYF
CDR3nt: TGTGCCAGCAGCTTGGACAGGGCCTACGAGCAGTACTTC